These T cell receptor beta chains were read from a single sample in a study of siplizumab effects on memory and regulatory T cells. Profiled with immunoSEQ multiplex PCR; TCRdb holds only in-frame clones, not every one. The table records more than 75,000 clones, 90% to 95% of them present only once. The sample was CD8+ T cells sorted from blood. Every receptor here comes from a human donor in good health. Each CDR3 is given with its conserved first and last residue. The D gene is left open where the match is weak. Clone size appears in some rows only: once, few, many, or a class for an expanded clone.

size: .
J: TRBJ1-2
D: .
V: TRBV5-8
DNA: TGTGCCAGCAGCTTGGGAAACTATGGCTACACCTTC
CDR3: CASSLGNYGYTF

size: .
J: TRBJ1-4
D: TRBD1
V: TRBV7-9
DNA: TGTGCCAGCAGGGGTCTTGGCAACAGGGACAGGGCCGAAAAACTGTTTTTT
CDR3: CASRGLGNRDRAEKLFF

size: .
J: TRBJ2-3
D: .
V: TRBV7-3
DNA: TGTGCCAGCAGCCTTATTAACGGGGTGGAGGATACGCAGTATTTT
CDR3: CASSLINGVEDTQYF

size: .
J: TRBJ1-1
D: .
V: TRBV4-1
DNA: TGCGCCAGCAGCCGCCCCAATGGTGTCACTGAAGCTTTCTTT
CDR3: CASSRPNGVTEAFF

size: .
J: TRBJ2-1
D: TRBD2
V: TRBV4-2
DNA: TGTGCCAGCAGCCAAGATCGATCCGGGGGGGGATCCTACAATGAGCAGTTCTTC
CDR3: CASSQDRSGGGSYNEQFF

size: once
J: TRBJ2-1
D: TRBD2
V: TRBV27
DNA: TGTGCCAGCAGTCTAACGGGACTAGCGGGAAATGAGCAGTTCTTC
CDR3: CASSLTGLAGNEQFF

size: .
J: TRBJ1-5
D: .
V: TRBV27
DNA: TGTGCCAGCAGTTGGGGGATCGACAATCAGCCCCAGCATTTT
CDR3: CASSWGIDNQPQHF

size: .
J: TRBJ1-2
D: .
V: TRBV7-7
DNA: TGTGCTAGCAAGGTGATTAACTATGGCTACACCTTC
CDR3: CASKVINYGYTF

size: .
J: TRBJ2-1
D: .
V: TRBV9
DNA: TGTGCCAGCAGCGTAGAGGGGGACTACAATGAGCAGTTCTTC
CDR3: CASSVEGDYNEQFF

size: .
J: TRBJ2-1
D: TRBD1
V: TRBV6-4
DNA: TGTGCCAGCAGTGAACGACAGGGGGTTGAGCAGTTCTTC
CDR3: CASSERQGVEQFF

size: .
J: TRBJ1-1
D: TRBD1
V: TRBV30
DNA: TGTGCCTGGAGTACCACAGGGGGCGGGTACACTGAAGCTTTCTTT
CDR3: CAWSTTGGGYTEAFF

size: .
J: TRBJ1-1
D: TRBD1
V: TRBV5-4
DNA: TGTGCCAGCAGCATATGGACAGGGCTGAACACTGAAGCTTTCTTT
CDR3: CASSIWTGLNTEAFF

size: .
J: TRBJ2-7
D: .
V: TRBV2
DNA: TGTGCCAGCAGTGAAATGGGATTCGGCTACGAGCAGTACTTC
CDR3: CASSEMGFGYEQYF

size: .
J: TRBJ2-7
D: TRBD1
V: TRBV11-2
DNA: TGTGCCAGCAGCTTAGGGCAGGGGGCCACCTACGAGCAGTACTTC
CDR3: CASSLGQGATYEQYF

size: .
J: TRBJ2-1
D: .
V: TRBV6-5
DNA: TGTGCCAGCAGTTACTCCACAGCTTACAATGAGCAGTTCTTC
CDR3: CASSYSTAYNEQFF

size: .
J: TRBJ2-5
D: .
V: TRBV7-3
DNA: TGTGCCAGCAGCTTAGGGGCAAATCGCCAAGAGACCCAGTACTTC
CDR3: CASSLGANRQETQYF

size: .
J: TRBJ2-4
D: TRBD1
V: TRBV7-9
DNA: TGTGCCAGCAGCTTCAGTGGACAGGGGGCCGAAAACATTCAGTACTTC
CDR3: CASSFSGQGAENIQYF

size: .
J: TRBJ2-7
D: .
V: TRBV4-1
DNA: TGCGCCAGCAGCCAAGTCTCGTCCTACGAGCAGTACTTC
CDR3: CASSQVSSYEQYF

size: .
J: TRBJ2-5
D: TRBD2
V: TRBV4-1
DNA: TGCGCCAGCAGGGGACTAGCGGGAACTGAGACCCAGTACTTC
CDR3: CASRGLAGTETQYF

size: .
J: TRBJ1-2
D: .
V: TRBV5-5
DNA: TGTGCCAGCAGCCTAGAGGACAATAACTATGGCTACACCTTC
CDR3: CASSLEDNNYGYTF

size: once
J: TRBJ2-7
D: TRBD2
V: TRBV7-6
DNA: TGTGCCAGCAGCTTAGAGGGCGGGGGGGGCTACGAGCAGTACTTC
CDR3: CASSLEGGGGYEQYF